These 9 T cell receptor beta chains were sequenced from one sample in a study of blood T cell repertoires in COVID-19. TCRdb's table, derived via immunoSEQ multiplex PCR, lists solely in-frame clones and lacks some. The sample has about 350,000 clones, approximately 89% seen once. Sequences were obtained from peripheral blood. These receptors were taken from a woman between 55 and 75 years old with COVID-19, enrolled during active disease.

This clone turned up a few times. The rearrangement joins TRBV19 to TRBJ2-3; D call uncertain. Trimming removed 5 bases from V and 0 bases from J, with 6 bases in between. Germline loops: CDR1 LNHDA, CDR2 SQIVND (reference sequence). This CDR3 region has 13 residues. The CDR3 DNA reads TGTGCCAGTAGTCTCCCTAGCACAGATACGCAGTATTTT. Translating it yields CASSLPSTDTQYF. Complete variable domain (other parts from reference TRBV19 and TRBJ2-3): DGGITQSPKYLFRKEGQNVTLSCEQNLNHDAMYWYRQDPGQGLRLIYYSQIVNDFQKGDIAEGYSVSREKKESFPLTVTSAQKNPTAFYLCASSLPSTDTQYFGPGTRLTVL.

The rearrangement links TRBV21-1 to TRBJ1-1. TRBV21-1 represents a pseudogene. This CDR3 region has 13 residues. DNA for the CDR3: TGTGCCAGCAGCAAAGTAGCGAACACTGAAGCTTTCTTT. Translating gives CASSKVANTEAFF.

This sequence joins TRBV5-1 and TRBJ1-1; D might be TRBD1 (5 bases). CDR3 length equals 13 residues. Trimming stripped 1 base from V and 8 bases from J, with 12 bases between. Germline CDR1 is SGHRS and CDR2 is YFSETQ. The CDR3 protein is CASSLFQGSEAFF. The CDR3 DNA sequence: TGCGCCAGCAGCTTGTTTCAGGGCTCCGAAGCTTTCTTT.

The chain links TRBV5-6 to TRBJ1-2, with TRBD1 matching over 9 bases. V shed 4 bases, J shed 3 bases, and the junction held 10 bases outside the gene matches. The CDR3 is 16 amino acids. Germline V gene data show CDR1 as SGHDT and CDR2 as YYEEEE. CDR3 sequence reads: CASSTPTRTGDYGYTF. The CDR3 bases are TGTGCCAGCAGCACACCGACCCGGACAGGGGACTATGGCTACACCTTC.

The CDR3 region is CASSHGGTNYGYTF. DNA of the CDR3: TGTGCCAGTAGCCACGGGGGGACTAACTATGGCTACACCTTC. This rearrangement joins TRBV19 to TRBJ1-2; a possible D gene is TRBD1 (5 bases). Germline V gene lookup returns CDR1 LNHDA and CDR2 SQIVND (reference sequence). The CDR3 contains 14 residues. Trimming took off 6 bases at V and 0 bases at J, with 11 bases between the two ends.

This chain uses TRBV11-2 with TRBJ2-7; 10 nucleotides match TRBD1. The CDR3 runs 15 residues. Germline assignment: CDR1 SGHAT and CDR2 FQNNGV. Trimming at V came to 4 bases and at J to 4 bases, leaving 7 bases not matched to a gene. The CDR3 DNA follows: TGTGCCAGCAGCTCACCGGGACAGGGGAGGTACGAGCAGTACTTC. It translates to CASSSPGQGRYEQYF.

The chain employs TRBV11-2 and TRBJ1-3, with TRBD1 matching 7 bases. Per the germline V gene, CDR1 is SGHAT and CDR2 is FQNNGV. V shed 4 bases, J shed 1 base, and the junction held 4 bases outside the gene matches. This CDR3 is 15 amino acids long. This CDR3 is CASSSTGRSGNTIYF. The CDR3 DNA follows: TGTGCCAGCAGCTCGACAGGGCGGTCTGGAAACACCATATATTTT.

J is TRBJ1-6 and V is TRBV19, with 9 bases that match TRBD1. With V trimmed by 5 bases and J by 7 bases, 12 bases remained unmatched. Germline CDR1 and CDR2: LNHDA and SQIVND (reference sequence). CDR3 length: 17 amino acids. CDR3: CASSRTPGQGDNSPLHF. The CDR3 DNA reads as TGTGCCAGTAGTCGCACACCGGGACAGGGCGACAATTCACCCCTCCACTTT.

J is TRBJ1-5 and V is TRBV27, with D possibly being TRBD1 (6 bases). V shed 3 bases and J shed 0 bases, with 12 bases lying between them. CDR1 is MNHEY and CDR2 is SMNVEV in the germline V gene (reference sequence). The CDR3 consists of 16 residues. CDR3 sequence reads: CASSFPTGYSNQPQHF. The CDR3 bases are TGTGCCAGCAGTTTCCCGACAGGATATAGCAATCAGCCCCAGCATTTT.